This T cell receptor (beta chain) was recorded in a study of T cell repertoires in cytomegalovirus infection (dated by TCRdb to about 2019). For context, the study as a whole: Alongside well-studied HLA-B-restricted epitopes, the peptide stimulations were aimed at recently identified HLA-C-restricted CMV epitopes, whose presentation resists viral immunomodulation. Because public TCR beta signatures pointed to carriage of CMV infection together with the matching HLA type, the HLA type of each donor mattered for the analysis. On the study overall, not on this receptor specifically: The ex vivo response was dominated by HLA-C-restricted CMV-specific TCR beta clonotypes, which also provided the single most frequent clonotype in two of eight donors. Cumulative frequency of public TCR beta family members discriminated carriers of CMV infection plus the relevant HLA type in this cohort and an independent 352-donor cohort.

The CDR3, from cysteine to phenylalanine, totals 15 residues. Only the CDR3 DNA is retained, 45 bases long and in frame from the first base. The trim is 0 bases for V and 2 bases for J, with a gap of 13 bases between the germline ends. In the germline V gene (reference sequence), CDR1 corresponds to DFQATT and CDR2 to SNEGSKA. This specimen's treatment or condition label, interpreted: in vitro stimulation with specific CMV peptide epitopes to enrich CMV-specific T cells. Comments on this clonotype: Which antigen it targets is not known. Nothing much larger sits one base from this clone, and base qualities are not available.

TCRdb shows the sequencer as Illumina HiSeq 1500. The public reads were reprocessed in TCRdb via fastp at Q25 and MiXCR, keeping in-frame beta chains. Each CDR3 protein appears once, grouped with its most common genes and DNA. The sample table holds some 320,000 distinct CDR3 sequences, of which almost 30% were seen once. The ten largest account for 20% of the sample. The rearrangement joined TRBV20-1 to TRBJ2-5; confidence is insufficient to name the D gene. The clonotype originates from a human donor in good health (CMV status not recorded). Some clones in this sample may be carry-over from other donors' samples. Sequenced here: cultured PBMCs, sampled from culture after CMV antigen stimulation. The CDR3 loop reads CSARDPQPGQETQYF. The bases are TGCAGTGCTAGAGATCCACAGCCTGGTCAAGAGACCCAGTACTTC.